The entry that follows covers one TCR beta chain sequence. The CDR3 has 14 amino acids. With 1 base removed from V and 5 bases from J, the gap between germline ends came to 11 bases. The germline gives CDR1 LGHDT, CDR2 YNNKEL (reference sequence). These data are taken from a study of blood T cell repertoires in COVID-19. For the study at large: PBMCs, B-cell-depleted T cells, or T cells provided the cDNA or gDNA that made up the material.

In the original processing: Quantification of nucleated cells was approximated via reference gene primer amplification. Here immunoSEQ multiplex PCR was the method, and the copy in TCRdb shows in-frame clones only, minus some. The DNA was the basis for D and trimming; V, J and clone size are from that table. The sample includes a few hundred thousand clones, around nine tenths of them seen just once. The sequencing sample was made of peripheral blood. The TCR was taken from a man aged 55 to 70 who had recovered from COVID-19. The chain joins TRBV3-1 (or the pseudogene TRBV3-2) to TRBJ1-2, with a tentative D call TRBD1 (6 bases). CDR3: CASSQGGLFYGYTF. CDR3 nucleotide sequence: TGTGCCAGCAGCCAAGGGGGGCTATTTTATGGCTACACCTTC.